These 2 T cell receptor beta chains came from one sample sequenced in a study of blood T cell repertoires in COVID-19. Libraries were prepared by immunoSEQ multiplex PCR; TCRdb keeps only in-frame clonotypes and omits some of them. In the table there are about 130,000 clones, roughly nine tenths of which are singletons. Sequencing input: peripheral blood. Source of these receptors: a man aged 45 to 65 with active COVID-19.

This clone was counted once. The chain carries TRBV5-4 and TRBJ2-4, with a tentative D call TRBD1 (5 bases). There are 17 residues in the CDR3. With 1 base removed from V and 7 bases from J, the gap between germline ends came to 21 bases. The germline V gene encodes CDR1 SGHNT and CDR2 YYREEE (reference sequence). CDR3 loop: CASSLIMAGNPGNIQYF. The DNA for the CDR3 is TGTGCCAGCAGCTTGATTATGGCAGGGAACCCCGGGAACATTCAGTACTTC.

V and J are TRBV12-3 or TRBV12-4 and TRBJ2-3; D gene ambiguous. Trimming removed 7 bases from V and 5 bases from J, with 13 bases in between. The CDR3 is 13 residues long. The CDR3 sequence is CASILGPGDTQYF. In DNA, the CDR3 is TGTGCCAGCATTCTCGGCCCGGGAGATACGCAGTATTTT.